This entry lists 18 T cell receptor beta chains sequenced from one sample in a study of shared clonotypes between healthy human individuals. Cells designated naive CD8 were CD45RO-negative and were positively selected for CCR7, with terminally differentiated effector memory CD45RA+ cells excluded. Produced via immunoSEQ multiplex PCR; TCRdb's table is partial and in-frame only. The sample includes about 590,000 clones, around 95% of them seen just once. Material for sequencing was naive CD8+ T cells sorted from blood. The source of these receptors is a woman aged 25-40 years in good health.

This clone appeared once. The chain employs TRBV5-4 and TRBJ1-2; 7 nucleotides line up with TRBD1. The V gene's germline CDR1 is SGHNT and CDR2 YYREEE (reference sequence). V dropped 4 bases and J dropped 5; count of bases not matched to a gene: 8. This CDR3 comprises 14 residues. The CDR3 region has the DNA TGTGCCAGCAGCCCAAGACAGGGTGTGTATGGCTACACCTTC. This translates into CASSPRQGVYGYTF.

This chain uses TRBV28 with TRBJ2-4, with D possibly TRBD1 on 6 matching bases. The ends were cut back, 4 bases at V and 8 bases at J, with 12 bases in the middle. The CDR3 sequence is 13 residues long. Germline values: CDR1 MDHEN, CDR2 SYDVKM. The CDR3 nucleotides are TGTGCCAGCAGTTGGCCAGAGGGGGACATTCAGTACTTC. Amino acid sequence: CASSWPEGDIQYF.

The chain recombines TRBV19 with TRBJ1-3; D not resolved. V was pared by 7 bases and J by 0 bases, with 13 bases between. The germline V gene encodes CDR1 LNHDA and CDR2 SQIVND (reference sequence). This CDR3 contains 15 residues. CDR3 coding DNA: TGTGCCAGTACCCCGTTGCGTACCTCTGGAAACACCATATATTTT. It translates to CASTPLRTSGNTIYF.

The gene calls are TRBV9 and TRBJ2-1; D perhaps matches TRBD2 (6 bases). In germline, CDR1 is SGDLS, CDR2 YYNGEE. Trimming removed 2 bases at V and 8 bases at J, with 14 bases between. The CDR3 spans 14 residues. CDR3 loop: CASSVGGLLDEQFF. The CDR3 DNA reads as TGTGCCAGCAGCGTGGGAGGCCTCTTGGATGAGCAGTTCTTC. Full variable domain (outside the CDR3, taken from reference TRBV9 and TRBJ2-1): DSGVTQTPKHLITATGQRVTLRCSPRSGDLSVYWYQQSLDQGLQFLIQYYNGEERAKGNILERFSAQQFPDLHSELNLSSLELGDSALYFCASSVGGLLDEQFFGPGTRLTVL.

The rearrangement links TRBV19 to TRBJ2-7; 10 nucleotides agree with TRBD1. The ends lost 6 bases at V and 5 bases at J; junction bases unmatched: 4. Germline assignment: CDR1 LNHDA and CDR2 SQIVND (reference sequence). The CDR3 has 13 residues. In DNA form, the CDR3 reads TGTGCCAGTAGGGGGACAGGGGATAACGAGCAGTACTTC. Encoded protein: CASRGTGDNEQYF.

V is TRBV25-1 and J is TRBJ2-2; D is perhaps TRBD1 or TRBD2 (6 bases each). The CDR3 length is 15 residues. In germline, CDR1 is MGHDK, CDR2 SYGVNS. Trimming cost V 4 bases and J 2 bases, with 11 bases left between them. CDR3 sequence reads: CASSARDINTGELFF. The CDR3 DNA reads TGTGCCAGCAGTGCGCGGGACATCAACACCGGGGAGCTGTTTTTT.

The chain couples TRBV28 to TRBJ2-7; D is undetermined. Germline lookup yields CDR1 MDHEN and CDR2 SYDVKM. The CDR3 consists of 14 residues. The V gene lost 6 bases and the J gene lost 2 bases, with 14 bases spanning the gap. The CDR3 reads CASSSPQSAYEQYF. The CDR3 DNA is TGTGCCAGCAGCAGCCCCCAGAGTGCCTACGAGCAGTACTTC.

V usage is TRBV27 and J usage is TRBJ2-2; D may be TRBD1 (5 bases). The CDR3 sequence is 15 residues long. The V and J ends lost 5 bases and 7 bases respectively, with 17 bases between them. Germline CDR1 MNHEY, CDR2 SMNVEV (reference sequence). In DNA, the CDR3 is TGTGCCAGCAGTCCCACCGCAGGGTATGTCGGGGAGCTGTTTTTT. Translation: CASSPTAGYVGELFF.

The V call is TRBV5-1, the J call TRBJ1-2; TRBD1 agrees at 10 bases. V lost 0 bases to trimming and J lost 3 bases; unmatched junction nucleotides: 5. This CDR3 has 16 residues. CDR1 is SGHRS, CDR2 YFSETQ, per germline. CDR3 nucleotide sequence: TGCGCCAGCAGCTTGGACCTCGGGACAGGGGACTATGGCTACACCTTC. Protein sequence: CASSLDLGTGDYGYTF.

The V and J genes are TRBV2 and TRBJ2-5; a weak D match, TRBD1 (6 bases). Per the germline V gene, CDR1 is SNHLY and CDR2 is FYNNEI. There are 15 residues in the CDR3. V was shortened by 1 base and J by 1 base, with 10 bases between the two germline ends. DNA of the CDR3: TGTGCCAGCAGTGAAGGAACAGGGTTCCAAGAGACCCAGTACTTC. Translated: CASSEGTGFQETQYF.

This sequence joins TRBV9 and TRBJ2-3; no firm D call. Trimming removed 0 bases from V and 3 bases from J, with 5 bases in between. The CDR3 loop spans 13 amino acids. Per germline, CDR1 SGDLS and CDR2 YYNGEE. CDR3 in DNA: TGTGCCAGCAGCGTAGACTTGACAGATACGCAGTATTTT. Translation gives CASSVDLTDTQYF. Complete variable domain (other parts from reference TRBV9 and TRBJ2-3): DSGVTQTPKHLITATGQRVTLRCSPRSGDLSVYWYQQSLDQGLQFLIQYYNGEERAKGNILERFSAQQFPDLHSELNLSSLELGDSALYFCASSVDLTDTQYFGPGTRLTVL.

This sequence joins TRBV9 and TRBJ2-7, with D perhaps matching TRBD1 or TRBD2 (11 bases each). Trimming cost V 4 bases and J 2 bases, with 25 bases left between them. CDR3 length: 18 residues. Per germline, CDR1 SGDLS and CDR2 YYNGEE. The CDR3 DNA sequence: TGTGCCAGCAGCCCGGGACAGGGGGGGACTAGCGGTGCCTACGAGCAGTACTTC. It encodes CASSPGQGGTSGAYEQYF.

The CDR3 bases are TGTGCCAGCAGCTCGGTGGACCGTATTTCCGAGCAGTACTTC. Residues: CASSSVDRISEQYF. The chain is built from TRBV7-6 and TRBJ2-7; D gene uncertain. Trimming left V 4 bases short and J 6 bases short, with 16 bases between. CDR1 and CDR2 from the germline V gene are SGHVS and FNYEAQ. CDR3 length: 14 residues.

The chain joins TRBV29-1 to TRBJ1-1; 9 bases are a match to TRBD1. The germline CDR1 and CDR2 sequences are SQVTM and ANQGSEA. The CDR3 spans 14 residues. Trimming cost V 1 base and J 1 base; bases outside gene matches: 1. The DNA for the CDR3 is TGCAGCGTTGAAGTGGGACAGGGGAACACTGAAGCTTTCTTT. It codes for CSVEVGQGNTEAFF.

This clone was recorded only once. The chain employs TRBV7-9 and TRBJ2-7, with D unclear. Germline V gene data show CDR1 as SEHNR and CDR2 as FQNEAQ (reference sequence). This CDR3 is built from 14 residues. With 0 bases removed from V and 0 bases from J, the gap between germline ends came to 6 bases. The DNA for the CDR3 is TGTGCCAGCAGCTTAGCAGGGCGCTCCTACGAGCAGTACTTC. This gives the protein CASSLAGRSYEQYF.

This clone was seen once. The V call is TRBV28, the J call TRBJ1-2; TRBD1 is a possible D gene (5 bases). Germline-derived CDR1 and CDR2 are MDHEN and SYDVKM. V was cut by 5 bases and J by 4 bases, with 8 bases left in between. CDR3 length: 12 amino acids. CDR3 nucleotide sequence: TGTGCCAGCAGTGGGGACCTCTATGGCTACACCTTC. Amino acids: CASSGDLYGYTF.

The chain joins TRBV9 to TRBJ2-6; D unclear. CDR1 and CDR2 from the germline V gene are SGDLS and YYNGEE. The CDR3 runs 18 residues. Trimming cost V 0 bases and J 4 bases, with 17 bases left between them. The CDR3 nucleotides are TGTGCCAGCAGCGTAGAAGGCCACCCCACAGCCGGGGCCAACGTCCTGACTTTC. Amino acids: CASSVEGHPTAGANVLTF.

The V and J genes are TRBV5-4 and TRBJ2-7; D unclear. Looked up from germline, CDR1 is SGHNT and CDR2 is YYREEE (reference sequence). This CDR3 comprises 14 residues. The V gene lost 4 bases and the J gene lost 0 bases, with 11 bases spanning the gap. The CDR3 bases are TGTGCCAGCAGCCCTCGAGACGGCTCCTACGAGCAGTACTTC. This sequence encodes CASSPRDGSYEQYF.